Below, 17 T cell receptor beta chains from the same sample are listed, as sequenced in a study of T cell responses to AZD1222 COVID-19 vaccine. Assay used: immunoSEQ multiplex PCR; TCRdb lists only in-frame clones, some missing. The data contain tens of thousands of clones, almost 90% of them singletons. The sequencing used peripheral blood, collected on day 0 of MenACWY control vaccination. These receptors all come from an adult in good health.

The chain employs TRBV5-1 and TRBJ1-2; possible D gene TRBD1, 5 bases. The V and J ends lost 2 bases and 0 bases respectively, with 14 bases between them. CDR3 size: 16 residues. In germline, CDR1 is SGHRS, CDR2 YFSETQ. Written as DNA, the CDR3 is TGCGCCAGCAGCTTCCAGGGCTTTAATACTAACTATGGCTACACCTTC. This translates into CASSFQGFNTNYGYTF. The full variable domain, its missing parts supplied by reference TRBV5-1 and TRBJ1-2, is KAGVTQTPRYLIKTRGQQVTLSCSPISGHRSVSWYQQTPGQGLQFLFEYFSETQRNKGNFPGRFSGRQFSNSRSEMNVSTLELGDSALYLCASSFQGFNTNYGYTFGSGTRLTVV.

The chain carries TRBV12-3 or TRBV12-4 and TRBJ1-1; no definite D call. This CDR3 comprises 13 residues. V lost 6 bases, J lost 8 bases, and 16 bases lay in between. The CDR3, as DNA: TGTGCCAGCAGCCGCGGCTATCAATTAGAAGCTTTCTTT. The encoded protein is CASSRGYQLEAFF.

The chain recombines TRBV7-2 with TRBJ2-7; D uncertain. The germline CDR1 and CDR2 sequences are SGHTA and FQGNSA. V lost 5 bases and J 6 bases, leaving 14 bases between the germline ends. The CDR3 has 13 residues. Here the CDR3 reads CASSPPIRGEQYF. CDR3 coding DNA: TGTGCCAGCAGCCCCCCCATAAGAGGCGAGCAGTACTTC.

This chain connects TRBV20-1 to TRBJ2-1; no clear D gene. The CDR3 contains 11 residues. Germline V gives CDR1 DFQATT, CDR2 SNEGSKA (reference sequence). V lost 3 bases, J lost 8 bases, and 8 bases lay in between. This CDR3 is CSARLRDEQFF. The CDR3 DNA reads TGCAGTGCTAGGCTTAGGGATGAGCAGTTCTTC.

There are a few counts of this clone. The J gene is TRBJ2-7, the V gene TRBV4-3, with a tentative D call TRBD1 (6 bases). V gave up 5 bases and J gave up 3 bases, with 11 bases separating them. This CDR3 is 13 amino acids long. CDR1 is LGHNA and CDR2 is YSLEER in the germline V gene. The chain's CDR3 is CASSWGQDYEQYF. CDR3 coding DNA: TGCGCCAGCAGCTGGGGACAAGACTACGAGCAGTACTTC.

The chain couples TRBV19 to TRBJ1-5; the D gene is possibly TRBD1 (5 bases). The V and J ends lost 6 bases and 7 bases respectively, with 16 bases between them. This CDR3 is 14 amino acids long. The V gene's germline CDR1 is LNHDA and CDR2 SQIVND (reference sequence). The CDR3, as DNA: TGTGCCAGTAGCATTCCGCTCAGGGAACAGCCCCAGCATTTT. Residues: CASSIPLREQPQHF. Filled out from reference TRBV19 and TRBJ1-5, the complete variable domain reads DGGITQSPKYLFRKEGQNVTLSCEQNLNHDAMYWYRQDPGQGLRLIYYSQIVNDFQKGDIAEGYSVSREKKESFPLTVTSAQKNPTAFYLCASSIPLREQPQHFGDGTRLSIL.

This chain joins TRBV6-5 and TRBJ1-4, with D possibly being TRBD1 (5 bases). CDR3 size: 13 residues. The germline V gene encodes CDR1 MNHEY and CDR2 SVGAGI. Trimming removed 7 bases from V and 8 bases from J, with 14 bases in between. Here the CDR3 DNA reads TGTGCCAGCACCCGAGGGGCTGGGGAAAAACTGTTTTTT. It encodes CASTRGAGEKLFF.

The genes are TRBV11-2 and TRBJ2-6; D is unresolved. Trimming stripped 8 bases from V and 4 bases from J, with 9 bases between. Germline loops: CDR1 SGHAT, CDR2 FQNNGV. The length of the CDR3 is 13 residues. The CDR3 DNA reads TGTGCCAGCGGCTCCCTCGGGGCCAACGTCCTGACTTTC. Translating gives CASGSLGANVLTF.

V gene TRBV4-2 combines with J gene TRBJ1-6; D gene uncertain. CDR1 is LGHNA, CDR2 YNFKEQ, per germline. Trimming stripped 0 bases from V and 15 bases from J, with 15 bases between. The CDR3 spans 14 residues. In DNA, the CDR3 is TGTGCCAGCAGCCAAGATTCTGGTATCGGGGACCTCCACTTT. Its translation is CASSQDSGIGDLHF.

The chain combines TRBV19 with TRBJ2-5; 7 nucleotides line up with TRBD1. V was clipped by 0 bases and J by 4 bases; unmatched bases: 2. There are 14 residues in the CDR3. Germline assignment: CDR1 LNHDA and CDR2 SQIVND (reference sequence). CDR3 protein: CASSIDRDRETQYF. The CDR3 region has the DNA TGTGCCAGTAGTATAGATCGGGACAGAGAGACCCAGTACTTC.

The gene calls are TRBV19 and TRBJ2-1; TRBD1 agrees at 9 bases. The J segment lost 4 bases and the V segment lost 6 bases, leaving 4 bases of the junction unmatched. The CDR3 consists of 14 residues. The germline CDR1 and CDR2 sequences are LNHDA and SQIVND (reference sequence). CDR3 region: CASSPTGGYNEQFF. The CDR3 DNA reads TGTGCCAGTAGCCCGACAGGGGGATACAATGAGCAGTTCTTC.

The chain joins TRBV25-1 to TRBJ1-2; the D is unclear. The V gene lost 6 bases and the J gene lost 8 bases, with 13 bases spanning the gap. Germline lookup yields CDR1 MGHDK and CDR2 SYGVNS. The CDR3 is made up of 12 amino acids. DNA of the CDR3: TGTGCCAGCAGCACCTTGAGCGGCGGCTACACCTTC. It yields the protein CASSTLSGGYTF.

The chain employs TRBV28 and TRBJ1-2; TRBD1 matches 10 bases. Germline CDR1 reads MDHEN; CDR2 reads SYDVKM. The CDR3 totals 15 residues. V shed 1 base and J 5 bases; nucleotides not matched to a gene: 4. The CDR3 DNA sequence: TGTGCCAGCAGTTTATTGGGGGGACAGGGGTATGGCTACACCTTC. This translates into CASSLLGGQGYGYTF.

The chain links TRBV3-1 (or the pseudogene TRBV3-2) to TRBJ2-6, with 9 nucleotides matching TRBD2. Germline CDR1 and CDR2: LGHDT and YNNKEL (reference sequence). The ends lost 4 bases at V and 4 bases at J; junction bases unmatched: 11. The length of the CDR3 is 18 residues. The DNA of the CDR3 is TGTGCCAGCAGCCGGAATAGCGGGGGTACTCTGGGGGCCAACGTCCTGACTTTC. Protein product: CASSRNSGGTLGANVLTF.

The chain carries TRBV6-5 and TRBJ2-3; 11 bases fit TRBD1. The CDR3 has 14 residues. V shed 5 bases, J shed 6 bases, and the junction held 4 bases outside the gene matches. Germline V gene data show CDR1 as MNHEY and CDR2 as SVGAGI. As DNA, the CDR3 is TGTGCCAGCAGTATGGACAGGGGGCCGGATACGCAGTATTTT. Its protein product is CASSMDRGPDTQYF.

This chain connects TRBV16 to TRBJ1-3; D may be TRBD1 (5 bases). Germline CDR1 is KGHSY and CDR2 is FQNENV. CDR3 length: 16 residues. Trimming cost V 1 base and J 0 bases, with 10 bases left between them. The CDR3 region is CASSQLRTTSGNTIYF. The DNA for the CDR3 is TGTGCCAGCAGCCAATTAAGGACAACCTCTGGAAACACCATATATTTT.

In its sample, this clone was seen once. The J gene is TRBJ2-2, the V gene TRBV9; the D gene is possibly TRBD1 (5 bases). This CDR3 region has 15 residues. V lost 1 base to trimming and J lost 2 bases, with 9 bases between them. Per germline, CDR1 SGDLS and CDR2 YYNGEE. Written as DNA, the CDR3 is TGTGCCAGCAGCGTATTTGGACAAAACACCGGGGAGCTGTTTTTT. Encoded protein: CASSVFGQNTGELFF.